A selection of T cell receptor beta chains follows, all from one sample in a study of T cells in Graves' hyperthyroidism and ophthalmopathy. TCRdb passed the multiplex PCR reads through MiXCR, listing each CDR3 protein once. This sample has 480,000 or so distinct CDR3 sequences, with over 45% found just once. The sequenced sample was peripheral blood or thyroid tissue (not recorded which). These receptors originate from an adult woman with Graves' disease, either hyperthyroidism or ophthalmopathy (not recorded which). The CDR3 runs from the conserved cysteine through the conserved F or W. The order of the fields is CDR3 protein, CDR3 DNA, V gene, D gene, clone size, J gene. The D gene is left open where the match is weak. Where a row states a size, it is once, few, many or the class of an expanded clone; other rows omit it.

CDR3aa: CASGTLSGNTIYF; CDR3nt: TGTGCCAGCGGGACCCTCTCTGGAAACACCATATATTTT; v_gene: TRBV19; d_gene: NA; abundance: once; j_gene: TRBJ1-3
CDR3aa: CASSERGTGAYEQYF; CDR3nt: TGTGCCAGCAGTGAACGGGGGACAGGGGCCTACGAGCAGTACTTC; v_gene: TRBV2; d_gene: TRBD1; abundance: NA; j_gene: TRBJ2-7
CDR3aa: CSAGDRGDQPQHF; CDR3nt: TGCAGTGCTGGGGACAGGGGTGACCAGCCCCAGCATTTT; v_gene: TRBV20-1; d_gene: TRBD1; abundance: many; j_gene: TRBJ1-5
CDR3aa: CASNQGFQPQHF; CDR3nt: TGTGCCAGTAATCAGGGTTTTCAGCCCCAGCATTTT; v_gene: TRBV5-5; d_gene: NA; abundance: NA; j_gene: TRBJ1-5
CDR3aa: CAISEGQGYTGANVLTF; CDR3nt: TGTGCCATCAGTGAGGGACAGGGGTACACTGGGGCCAACGTCCTGACTTTC; v_gene: TRBV10-3; d_gene: TRBD1; abundance: NA; j_gene: TRBJ2-6
CDR3aa: CASSQSDGTNQPQHF; CDR3nt: TGCGCCAGCAGCCAATCGGATGGGACCAATCAGCCCCAGCATTTT; v_gene: TRBV4-1; d_gene: NA; abundance: many; j_gene: TRBJ1-5
CDR3aa: CASSAGIKGQPQHF; CDR3nt: TGTGCCAGCAGTGCGGGAATTAAGGGACAGCCCCAGCATTTT; v_gene: TRBV12-3/TRBV12-4; d_gene: NA; abundance: many; j_gene: TRBJ1-5
CDR3aa: CSARDRPIPSYEQYF; CDR3nt: TGCAGTGCTAGGGACAGACCTATCCCCTCCTACGAGCAGTACTTC; v_gene: TRBV20-1; d_gene: NA; abundance: many; j_gene: TRBJ2-7
CDR3aa: CAWSAQGQTQYF; CDR3nt: TGTGCCTGGAGTGCACAGGGTCAGACCCAGTACTTC; v_gene: TRBV30; d_gene: NA; abundance: NA; j_gene: TRBJ2-5
CDR3aa: CASSPPRQGMNTEAFF; CDR3nt: TGTGCCAGCTCACCACCGAGACAGGGGATGAACACTGAAGCTTTCTTT; v_gene: TRBV9; d_gene: TRBD1; abundance: few; j_gene: TRBJ1-1
CDR3aa: CASRSGQGDLYEQYF; CDR3nt: TGTGCCAGCAGATCGGGACAGGGAGACCTCTACGAGCAGTACTTC; v_gene: TRBV28; d_gene: TRBD1; abundance: few; j_gene: TRBJ2-7
CDR3aa: CASSRGTGGAGETQYF; CDR3nt: TGCGCCAGCAGTCGAGGGACAGGGGGCGCGGGGGAGACCCAGTACTTC; v_gene: TRBV5-1; d_gene: TRBD1; abundance: NA; j_gene: TRBJ2-5
CDR3aa: CASSGRSNQLQYF; CDR3nt: TGTGCCAGCAGTGGAAGGAGTAATCAGCTCCAGTATTTT; v_gene: TRBV2; d_gene: NA; abundance: NA; j_gene: TRBJ2-3
CDR3aa: CASSGQLYNQPQHF; CDR3nt: TGTGCCAGCTCGGGACAGCTCTATAATCAGCCCCAGCATTTT; v_gene: TRBV28; d_gene: TRBD1; abundance: many; j_gene: TRBJ1-5
CDR3aa: CASSVGEDSNQPQHF; CDR3nt: TGTGCCAGCAGCGTCGGGGAAGATAGCAATCAGCCCCAGCATTTT; v_gene: TRBV9; d_gene: NA; abundance: many; j_gene: TRBJ1-5
CDR3aa: CASSFNRDQWRNTIYF; CDR3nt: TGTGCCAGCAGCTTTAACCGGGACCAATGGAGGAACACCATATATTTT; v_gene: TRBV3-1; d_gene: NA; abundance: NA; j_gene: TRBJ1-3
CDR3aa: CASSKTGDQPQHF; CDR3nt: TGTGCCAGCAGTAAGACAGGGGACCAGCCCCAGCATTTT; v_gene: TRBV11-1; d_gene: TRBD1; abundance: many; j_gene: TRBJ1-5